This T cell receptor beta chain stems from a study of OX40 agonist ivuxolimab in advanced cancers. Study at large: Aged roughly 23 to 80 with a mean of 60 years, they were less than 90% male. General study points: Low normalized T-cell clonal expansion also characterized some of the nonresponders.

Comment on this clone: Its target is not known.

CDR1 SGHVS and CDR2 FQNEAQ come from the germline V gene. The CDR3 loop spans 13 amino acids. V gave up 2 bases and J gave up 4 bases, with 8 bases separating them. This table comes from immunoSEQ multiplex PCR, and its TCRdb copy is limited to in-frame clones, with some not included. The sample yields approximately 80,000 clones, over 85% seen once. The rearrangement uses TRBV7-8 and TRBJ1-2; D uncertain. The sequences come from CD4+ or CD8+ T cells sorted from blood, collected in a trial of the OX40 agonist ivuxolimab. This receptor was taken from an adult with an advanced solid tumor such as melanoma, head and neck, liver or kidney cancer. DNA of the CDR3: TGTGCCAGCAGCTTACGCCAGAGCTATGGCTACACCTTC. This gives the protein CASSLRQSYGYTF.